One and the same sample provided the 7 T cell receptor beta chains below, sequenced in a study of blood T cell repertoires in COVID-19. Assay: immunoSEQ multiplex PCR; the TCRdb copy retains only in-frame clones and omits some. The sample yields 120,000 or so clones, over 80% seen once. The sequenced sample was peripheral blood. These receptors were collected from a man in his fifties or sixties with acute or convalescent COVID-19.

Remarks on this clone: Other DNA sequences in this sample translate to the same CDR3. J is TRBJ1-1 and V is TRBV5-1; possible D gene TRBD1, 5 bases. The CDR3 consists of 13 residues. Trimming removed 4 bases at V and 0 bases at J, with 7 bases between. Germline CDR1 SGHRS, CDR2 YFSETQ. CDR3 nucleotides: TGCGCCAGCAGCGAGACAGTGAACACTGAAGCTTTCTTT. Its translation: CASSETVNTEAFF.

J is TRBJ1-1 and V is TRBV11-3; D is undetermined. Trimming removed 6 bases from V and 4 bases from J, with 9 bases in between. The CDR3 runs 12 residues. The germline V gene has CDR1 SGHNT and CDR2 YENEEA. CDR3 sequence: CASSEGGTEAFF. The CDR3 bases are TGTGCCAGCAGTGAGGGTGGCACTGAAGCTTTCTTT.

The genes are TRBV29-1 and TRBJ2-2; D ambiguous. The germline V and J ends were trimmed by 5 bases and 1 base, with 11 bases remaining between them. The CDR3 covers 14 residues. The germline gives CDR1 SQVTM, CDR2 ANQGSEA. CDR3 loop: CSVQNSLNTGELFF. The CDR3 DNA is TGCAGCGTTCAAAACAGCCTGAACACCGGGGAGCTGTTTTTT.

In its sample, this clone was seen a few times. V gene TRBV12-3 or TRBV12-4 combines with J gene TRBJ2-2, with D perhaps TRBD2 (5 bases). V dropped 3 bases and J dropped 7 bases, with 9 bases sitting between them. The CDR3 is made up of 13 amino acids. Here the CDR3 reads CASSFGAGGELFF. DNA for the CDR3: TGTGCCAGCAGTTTCGGTGCGGGCGGGGAGCTGTTTTTT.

This chain connects TRBV11-1 to TRBJ1-1, with a tentative D call TRBD1 (5 bases). With 5 bases removed from V and 10 bases from J, the gap between germline ends came to 14 bases. CDR1 is SGHAT and CDR2 is FQDESV in the germline V gene (reference sequence). The length of the CDR3 is 12 residues. This CDR3 reads CASSAGEGLAFF. Written as DNA, the CDR3 is TGTGCCAGCAGCGCCGGGGAGGGGTTAGCTTTCTTT.

J is TRBJ2-7 and V is TRBV5-1; TRBD2 matches at 8 bases. The CDR3 is 13 amino acids. V lost 0 bases and J lost 4; bases outside the gene matches: 0. The germline CDR1 and CDR2 sequences are SGHRS and YFSETQ. CDR3 DNA sequence: TGCGCCAGCAGCTTGGCTAGCGGGTACGAGCAGTACTTC. Translating gives CASSLASGYEQYF.

This chain links TRBV10-3 with TRBJ2-5, with D possibly matching TRBD1 (6 bases). CDR1 is ENHRY, CDR2 SYGVKD, per germline. The CDR3 spans 14 residues. V dropped 6 bases and J dropped 2 bases, with 13 bases sitting between them. CDR3 protein: CAIRGASTQETQYF. The CDR3 DNA reads TGTGCCATCAGGGGGGCGTCGACTCAAGAGACCCAGTACTTC.